This is a list of T cell receptor beta chains from one sample in a study of CD8 T cells in ankylosing spondylitis. TCRdb re-called the 5' RACE reads with MiXCR, one entry per CDR3 protein. The sample lists roughly 350,000 distinct CDR3 sequences; less than 10% were seen once. Sequenced input: blood, either unsorted or a sorted T cell fraction (not recorded which). The receptors derive from a male donor with ankylosing spondylitis. Both conserved end residues are part of each CDR3. Fields, in order: V gene, clone size, D gene, J gene, CDR3 protein, CDR3 DNA. The D gene is left open where the match is weak. Size values are once, few and many counts, or a class for expanded clones, and some rows have none.

v_call: TRBV2
clone_size: -
d_call: -
j_call: TRBJ2-1
cdr3_aa: CASKLRGYNEQFF
cdr3_nt: TGTGCCAGCAAACTCAGGGGCTACAATGAGCAGTTCTTC

v_call: TRBV7-9
clone_size: few
d_call: TRBD1
j_call: TRBJ2-6
cdr3_aa: CASSLDRVNSGANVLTF
cdr3_nt: TGTGCCAGCAGCCTTGACAGGGTTAACTCTGGGGCCAACGTCCTGACTTTC

v_call: TRBV2
clone_size: few
d_call: TRBD1
j_call: TRBJ1-4
cdr3_aa: CASLPIGTVRSTNEKLFF
cdr3_nt: TGTGCCAGCCTTCCCATCGGGACAGTAAGATCAACTAATGAAAAACTGTTTTTT

v_call: TRBV4-2
clone_size: -
d_call: -
j_call: TRBJ2-6
cdr3_aa: CASSQDGPKAGLLSGANVLTF
cdr3_nt: TGTGCCAGCAGCCAAGATGGCCCTAAGGCGGGACTCCTCTCTGGGGCCAACGTCCTGACTTTC

v_call: TRBV2
clone_size: many
d_call: -
j_call: TRBJ1-1
cdr3_aa: CASSTRRTAEAFF
cdr3_nt: TGTGCCAGCAGTACCCGTAGGACAGCTGAAGCTTTCTTT

v_call: TRBV29-1
clone_size: -
d_call: TRBD1
j_call: TRBJ1-4
cdr3_aa: CSARAGQGNEKLFF
cdr3_nt: TGCAGCGCCCGGGCCGGACAGGGTAATGAAAAACTGTTTTTT

v_call: TRBV6-1
clone_size: many
d_call: -
j_call: TRBJ2-2
cdr3_aa: CASSEQYTGELFF
cdr3_nt: TGTGCCAGCAGTGAACAGTACACCGGGGAGCTGTTTTTT

v_call: TRBV20-1
clone_size: many
d_call: -
j_call: TRBJ2-7
cdr3_aa: CSAPLSGSWEQYF
cdr3_nt: TGCAGTGCTCCCCTGTCGGGGAGTTGGGAGCAGTACTTC

v_call: TRBV20-1
clone_size: -
d_call: TRBD2
j_call: TRBJ2-1
cdr3_aa: CSAQIPSGRAREQFF
cdr3_nt: TGCAGTGCGCAGATCCCTAGCGGGAGGGCCAGAGAGCAGTTCTTC

v_call: TRBV6-4
clone_size: -
d_call: -
j_call: TRBJ1-2
cdr3_aa: CASSDYYGYTF
cdr3_nt: TGTGCCAGCAGTGACTACTATGGCTACACCTTC

v_call: TRBV6-5
clone_size: -
d_call: TRBD2
j_call: TRBJ2-7
cdr3_aa: CASSYGASGRAGEQYF
cdr3_nt: TGTGCCAGCAGTTACGGGGCTAGCGGGAGGGCCGGGGAGCAGTACTTC

v_call: TRBV7-2
clone_size: -
d_call: TRBD1
j_call: TRBJ2-1
cdr3_aa: CASSRTGLEQFF
cdr3_nt: TGTGCCAGCAGCCGGACAGGGTTGGAGCAGTTCTTC

v_call: TRBV11-2
clone_size: few
d_call: -
j_call: TRBJ1-2
cdr3_aa: CASSLPGRNGYTF
cdr3_nt: TGTGCCAGCAGCCTCCCTGGGAGGAATGGCTACACCTTC

v_call: TRBV5-5
clone_size: many
d_call: TRBD1
j_call: TRBJ2-7
cdr3_aa: CASSLGTGSSLTYEQYF
cdr3_nt: TGTGCCAGCAGCTTGGGGACAGGGTCGTCTTTAACCTACGAGCAGTACTTC

v_call: TRBV29-1
clone_size: -
d_call: TRBD2
j_call: TRBJ2-5
cdr3_aa: CSVDGLAGVRETQYF
cdr3_nt: TGCAGCGTTGATGGGCTAGCGGGAGTTCGAGAGACCCAGTACTTC

v_call: TRBV21-1
clone_size: -
d_call: -
j_call: TRBJ2-1
cdr3_aa: CASSNWAPPGEQFF
cdr3_nt: TGTGCCAGCAGCAATTGGGCGCCGCCGGGTGAGCAGTTCTTC

v_call: TRBV28
clone_size: -
d_call: TRBD1
j_call: TRBJ2-7
cdr3_aa: CASRDFRGRDRYEQYF
cdr3_nt: TGTGCCAGCAGGGACTTCAGGGGGCGGGATCGGTACGAGCAGTACTTC

v_call: TRBV12-3/TRBV12-4
clone_size: -
d_call: -
j_call: TRBJ2-4
cdr3_aa: CASTEGRGLKNIQYF
cdr3_nt: TGTGCCAGCACCGAGGGAAGGGGTCTCAAAAACATTCAGTACTTC

v_call: TRBV7-9
clone_size: -
d_call: TRBD2
j_call: TRBJ2-1
cdr3_aa: CASSLGGLASEQFF
cdr3_nt: TGTGCCAGCAGCTTAGGCGGACTAGCAAGTGAGCAGTTCTTC

v_call: TRBV27
clone_size: once
d_call: TRBD2
j_call: TRBJ2-2
cdr3_aa: CASLRRLAGVSGELFF
cdr3_nt: TGTGCCAGCCTACGACGACTAGCGGGAGTCTCCGGGGAGCTGTTTTTT

v_call: TRBV28
clone_size: few
d_call: -
j_call: TRBJ2-7
cdr3_aa: CASSAAGKSYEQYF
cdr3_nt: TGTGCCAGCAGCGCGGCGGGAAAATCCTACGAGCAGTACTTC

v_call: TRBV21-1
clone_size: -
d_call: -
j_call: TRBJ1-5
cdr3_aa: CASFVQPQHF
cdr3_nt: TGTGCCAGCTTCGTTCAGCCCCAGCATTTT

v_call: TRBV11-3
clone_size: many
d_call: -
j_call: TRBJ2-3
cdr3_aa: CASSPGQSTDTQYF
cdr3_nt: TGTGCCAGCTCACCTGGGCAGAGCACAGATACGCAGTATTTT

v_call: TRBV28
clone_size: few
d_call: TRBD1
j_call: TRBJ2-7
cdr3_aa: CAIPWDSLDYEQYF
cdr3_nt: TGTGCCATCCCTTGGGACAGCCTTGACTACGAGCAGTACTTC

v_call: TRBV6-2/TRBV6-3
clone_size: few
d_call: TRBD1
j_call: TRBJ2-7
cdr3_aa: CASTPRDREFFSYEQYF
cdr3_nt: TGTGCCAGCACTCCCCGGGACAGGGAATTTTTCTCCTACGAGCAGTACTTC

v_call: TRBV6-2/TRBV6-3
clone_size: -
d_call: TRBD1
j_call: TRBJ2-1
cdr3_aa: CASSYTSGTGGYNEQFF
cdr3_nt: TGTGCCAGCAGTTACACATCCGGGACAGGGGGCTACAATGAGCAGTTCTTC

v_call: TRBV3-1
clone_size: many
d_call: TRBD1
j_call: TRBJ1-5
cdr3_aa: CASSQEMRQGSQPQHF
cdr3_nt: TGTGCCAGCAGCCAAGAAATGAGACAGGGGAGTCAGCCCCAGCATTTT

v_call: TRBV5-1
clone_size: few
d_call: -
j_call: TRBJ1-2
cdr3_aa: CASSLAARFNYGYTF
cdr3_nt: TGCGCCAGCAGCTTGGCCGCACGGTTCAACTATGGCTACACCTTC

v_call: TRBV6-1
clone_size: -
d_call: -
j_call: TRBJ1-5
cdr3_aa: CASLEGVSNQPQHF
cdr3_nt: TGTGCCAGCTTGGAAGGAGTTAGCAATCAGCCCCAGCATTTT

v_call: TRBV4-3
clone_size: few
d_call: TRBD2
j_call: TRBJ2-2
cdr3_aa: CASSRYPGLAGTGELFF
cdr3_nt: TGCGCCAGCAGCCGTTACCCGGGACTAGCGGGCACCGGGGAGCTGTTTTTT

v_call: TRBV5-1
clone_size: -
d_call: -
j_call: TRBJ2-2
cdr3_aa: CASSLEPRRRTNTGELFF
cdr3_nt: TGCGCCAGCAGCTTGGAACCCAGGAGAAGAACGAACACCGGGGAGCTGTTTTTT

v_call: TRBV25-1
clone_size: many
d_call: -
j_call: TRBJ1-5
cdr3_aa: CASSELGDQPQHF
cdr3_nt: TGTGCCAGCAGTGAATTGGGGGATCAGCCCCAGCATTTT

v_call: TRBV4-1
clone_size: many
d_call: TRBD1
j_call: TRBJ2-1
cdr3_aa: CASSQRDRDYQVGNEQFF
cdr3_nt: TGCGCCAGCAGCCAGAGGGACAGGGACTACCAGGTGGGCAATGAGCAGTTCTTC

v_call: TRBV20-1
clone_size: -
d_call: TRBD2
j_call: TRBJ2-7
cdr3_aa: CSARVSGLAGYEQYF
cdr3_nt: TGCAGTGCTAGAGTTTCTGGACTAGCGGGCTACGAGCAGTACTTC

v_call: TRBV7-9
clone_size: many
d_call: -
j_call: TRBJ2-1
cdr3_aa: CASSLVYEVLEQFF
cdr3_nt: TGTGCCAGCAGCTTAGTTTACGAGGTTCTTGAGCAGTTCTTC

v_call: TRBV7-9
clone_size: few
d_call: -
j_call: TRBJ1-6
cdr3_aa: CASSLEPEQGNSPLHF
cdr3_nt: TGTGCCAGCAGCTTAGAACCAGAACAGGGCAATTCACCCCTCCACTTT

v_call: TRBV29-1
clone_size: few
d_call: -
j_call: TRBJ2-3
cdr3_aa: CSVVELVGADTQYF
cdr3_nt: TGCAGCGTTGTGGAACTAGTCGGTGCTGATACGCAGTATTTT

v_call: TRBV10-3
clone_size: many
d_call: TRBD2
j_call: TRBJ2-1
cdr3_aa: CAISVGLAGLPFF
cdr3_nt: TGTGCCATCAGCGTCGGACTAGCGGGGTTACCGTTCTTC

v_call: TRBV21-1
clone_size: -
d_call: -
j_call: TRBJ2-7
cdr3_aa: CASSKGRDTTYEQYF
cdr3_nt: TGTGCCAGCAGCAAAGGGAGGGACACCACCTACGAGCAGTACTTC

v_call: TRBV2
clone_size: many
d_call: TRBD2
j_call: TRBJ2-1
cdr3_aa: CASSVSSGRAYNEQFF
cdr3_nt: TGTGCCAGCAGTGTTTCCAGCGGGAGGGCTTACAATGAGCAGTTCTTC

v_call: TRBV7-9
clone_size: many
d_call: TRBD1
j_call: TRBJ1-2
cdr3_aa: CASSTLDRDYGYTF
cdr3_nt: TGTGCCAGCAGCACCTTGGACAGGGACTATGGCTACACCTTC

v_call: TRBV2
clone_size: -
d_call: -
j_call: TRBJ2-5
cdr3_aa: CASRGRREQETQYF
cdr3_nt: TGTGCCAGCAGGGGCCGACGAGAACAAGAGACCCAGTACTTC

v_call: TRBV12-3/TRBV12-4
clone_size: -
d_call: -
j_call: TRBJ1-2
cdr3_aa: CASSHTVLNYGYTF
cdr3_nt: TGTGCCAGCAGTCACACAGTTCTCAACTATGGCTACACCTTC

v_call: TRBV14
clone_size: many
d_call: -
j_call: TRBJ1-1
cdr3_aa: CASSQEFGVRGRNTEAFF
cdr3_nt: TGTGCCAGCAGCCAAGAATTCGGGGTTAGGGGGAGGAACACTGAAGCTTTCTTT

v_call: TRBV20-1
clone_size: -
d_call: -
j_call: TRBJ2-1
cdr3_aa: CSARVQGWGANEQFF
cdr3_nt: TGCAGTGCTAGAGTACAGGGGTGGGGGGCCAATGAGCAGTTCTTC

v_call: TRBV6-2/TRBV6-3
clone_size: -
d_call: -
j_call: TRBJ1-5
cdr3_aa: CASSRIQGRDQPQHF
cdr3_nt: TGTGCCAGCAGCCGGATACAGGGACGGGATCAGCCCCAGCATTTT

v_call: TRBV29-1
clone_size: many
d_call: -
j_call: TRBJ2-2
cdr3_aa: CSVEKFTGELFF
cdr3_nt: TGCAGCGTTGAAAAGTTCACCGGGGAGCTGTTTTTT

v_call: TRBV27
clone_size: -
d_call: -
j_call: TRBJ2-2
cdr3_aa: CASSSSRLSWNTGELFF
cdr3_nt: TGTGCCAGCAGTTCCTCGCGTCTTAGTTGGAACACCGGGGAGCTGTTTTTT

v_call: TRBV6-2/TRBV6-3
clone_size: -
d_call: -
j_call: TRBJ1-1
cdr3_aa: CASKESGDTEAFF
cdr3_nt: TGTGCCAGCAAGGAGTCCGGGGACACTGAAGCTTTCTTT

v_call: TRBV12-3/TRBV12-4
clone_size: -
d_call: -
j_call: TRBJ2-1
cdr3_aa: CASTPGDARDEQFF
cdr3_nt: TGTGCCAGCACCCCGGGTGACGCTAGGGATGAGCAGTTCTTC